One sample yielded the 10 T cell receptor beta chains listed below, sequenced in a study of blood T cell repertoires in COVID-19. Using immunoSEQ multiplex PCR, the repertoire was profiled, and TCRdb retains in-frame clones only, with some absent. This table has approximately 65,000 clones, approximately 93% appearing once. Sequencing used peripheral blood. The origin of the receptors is a man between 65 and 85 years old with active COVID-19.

The rearrangement links TRBV28 to TRBJ1-2, with D unclear. The CDR3 has 12 residues. The V gene's germline CDR1 is MDHEN and CDR2 SYDVKM. Deletions cut 3 bases from V and 4 bases from J, with 6 bases between. The chain's CDR3 is CASSLRGYGYTF. CDR3 DNA sequence: TGTGCCAGCAGTTTGCGGGGCTATGGCTACACCTTC.

The V and J genes are TRBV7-2 and TRBJ2-3, with 10 positions matching TRBD2. CDR3 size: 14 residues. V gave up 0 bases and J gave up 7 bases; unmatched junction bases: 1. Germline CDR1 SGHTA, CDR2 FQGNSA. The CDR3 coding sequence is TGTGCCAGCAGCTTAGCACTAGCGGGGTATACGCAGTATTTT. Residues: CASSLALAGYTQYF.

The chain links TRBV7-9 to TRBJ2-7, with 7 bases identical to TRBD1. The CDR3 has 12 residues. V lost 5 bases, J lost 7 bases, and 5 bases stayed unmatched. From germline, CDR1 is SEHNR and CDR2 FQNEAQ (reference sequence). The chain's CDR3 is CASSPRDSEQYV. The DNA of the CDR3 is TGTGCCAGCAGCCCCCGGGACAGTGAGCAGTACGTC.

This clone is a singleton in its sample. The J gene is TRBJ1-3, the V gene TRBV3-1 (or the pseudogene TRBV3-2); no clear D. The length of the CDR3 is 13 residues. The ends were cut back, 1 base at V and 7 bases at J, with 8 bases in the middle. From germline, CDR1 is LGHDT and CDR2 YNNKEL (reference sequence). The CDR3 DNA reads TGTGCCAGCAGCCAAGGCCACTTGAACACCATATATTTT. This encodes CASSQGHLNTIYF.

CDR3: CATSESGDPTDTQYF. CDR3 in DNA: TGTGCCACCAGCGAGAGCGGGGACCCCACAGATACGCAGTATTTT. This rearrangement joins TRBV15 to TRBJ2-3; 7 positions agree with TRBD2. The J segment lost 2 bases and the V segment lost 5 bases, leaving 7 bases of the junction unmatched. Looked up from germline, CDR1 is LNHNV and CDR2 is YYDKDF (reference sequence). The CDR3 runs 15 residues. Combining the CDR3 with reference TRBV15 and TRBJ2-3 gives the whole variable domain DAMVIQNPRYQVTQFGKPVTLSCSQTLNHNVMYWYQQKSSQAPKLLFHYYDKDFNNEADTPDNFQSRRPNTSFCFLDIRSPGLGDTAMYLCATSESGDPTDTQYFGPGTRLTVL.

V and J are TRBV5-1 and TRBJ2-2; 7 bases line up with TRBD1. The V gene end was trimmed by 3 bases and the J gene end by 4 bases; junction bases not matched to a gene: 6. CDR1 is SGHRS, CDR2 YFSETQ, per germline. This CDR3 comprises 15 residues. The CDR3 bases are TGCGCCAGCAGCTATGACAGGGTAGCCACCGGGGAGCTGTTTTTT. It specifies CASSYDRVATGELFF.

The CDR3 loop reads CASSIDRQFSQPQHF. The CDR3 bases are TGTGCCAGTAGTATAGATAGACAGTTTTCTCAGCCCCAGCATTTT. The chain joins TRBV19 to TRBJ1-5; D possibly corresponds to TRBD1 (5 bases). The CDR3 extends over 15 amino acids. Trimming cost V 0 bases and J 6 bases, with 12 bases left between them. CDR1 and CDR2 (germline): LNHDA, SQIVND (reference sequence). The full variable domain, its missing parts supplied by reference TRBV19 and TRBJ1-5, is DGGITQSPKYLFRKEGQNVTLSCEQNLNHDAMYWYRQDPGQGLRLIYYSQIVNDFQKGDIAEGYSVSREKKESFPLTVTSAQKNPTAFYLCASSIDRQFSQPQHFGDGTRLSIL.

The chain has TRBV19 and TRBJ1-2, with D maybe TRBD1 (5 bases). The CDR3 totals 13 residues. V lost 3 bases, J lost 4 bases, and 9 bases lay in between. Germline values: CDR1 LNHDA, CDR2 SQIVND (reference sequence). The CDR3 DNA reads as TGTGCCAGTAGTATTGGGGGAGGCTATGGCTACACCTTC. This encodes CASSIGGGYGYTF.

DNA of the CDR3: TGTGCCATCAGTGAGTCCCCTCAAGAGACCCAGTACTTC. Translating it yields CAISESPQETQYF. The rearrangement joins TRBV10-3 to TRBJ2-5; D is unresolved. Trimming pared 0 bases from V and 2 bases from J, leaving 4 bases between. This CDR3 is built from 13 residues. CDR1 ENHRY and CDR2 SYGVKD come from the germline V gene.

The chain joins TRBV6-1 to TRBJ2-1; the match to TRBD2 covers 8 bases. CDR3 length: 19 amino acids. Per the germline V gene, CDR1 is MNHNS and CDR2 is SASEGT. V was pared by 2 bases and J by 7 bases, with 19 bases of the junction left unmatched. For the CDR3, the DNA is TGTGCCAGCAGTGAACGGGGCTGGGGGGTAGCGGGGTTTACTAATGAGCAGTTCTTC. Amino acid sequence: CASSERGWGVAGFTNEQFF.